Listed here are 26 T cell receptor beta chains from one sample, sequenced in a study of blood T cell repertoires in COVID-19. Assay used: immunoSEQ multiplex PCR; TCRdb lists only in-frame clones, some missing. The repertoire holds roughly 240,000 clones, with 70% to 85% as singletons. Sequencing was performed on peripheral blood. These receptors were taken from a woman at least 80 years old with acute or convalescent COVID-19.

This chain uses TRBV6-2 or TRBV6-3 with TRBJ1-5; D is undetermined. Trimming cost V 6 bases and J 0 bases, with 9 bases left between them. Germline CDR1 is MNHEY and CDR2 is SVGEGT. This CDR3 region has 14 residues. The CDR3 loop is CASSSGYSNQPQHF. The CDR3 DNA is TGTGCCAGCAGCTCCGGGTATAGCAATCAGCCCCAGCATTTT.

V usage is TRBV7-8 and J usage is TRBJ1-1, with D possibly being TRBD1 (6 bases). CDR1 and CDR2 (germline): SGHVS, FQNEAQ. The ends were cut back, 0 bases at V and 2 bases at J, with 10 bases in the middle. The CDR3 consists of 15 residues. CDR3 bases: TGTGCCAGCAGCTTAGCGGGGGGGCTTAACACTGAAGCTTTCTTT. It is translated as CASSLAGGLNTEAFF.

The rearrangement links TRBV5-1 to TRBJ2-3; TRBD2 matches 7 bases. The V gene's germline CDR1 is SGHRS and CDR2 YFSETQ. This CDR3 region has 15 residues. V shed 0 bases, J shed 4 bases, and the junction held 5 bases outside the gene matches. The CDR3 spells CASSLAATSSDTQYF. CDR3 DNA: TGCGCCAGCAGCTTGGCCGCGACTAGCTCAGATACGCAGTATTTT.

In DNA, the CDR3 is TGTGCCAGCAGCTTTTTAAGGGGCTATGGCTACACCTTC. This encodes CASSFLRGYGYTF. The genes are TRBV27 and TRBJ1-2; perhaps TRBD1 as D (5 bases). CDR1 MNHEY and CDR2 SMNVEV come from the germline V gene (reference sequence). The CDR3 is made up of 13 amino acids. V lost 6 bases to trimming and J lost 4 bases, with 12 bases between them.

This clone has only a few counts. V and J are TRBV7-2 and TRBJ1-1; no clear D. Germline loops: CDR1 SGHTA, CDR2 FQGNSA. This CDR3 is 12 amino acids long. The germline V and J ends were trimmed by 1 base and 7 bases, with 7 bases remaining between them. This chain's CDR3 is CASSLDGIEAFF. CDR3 nucleotide sequence: TGTGCCAGCAGCTTAGACGGGATTGAAGCTTTCTTT. Full variable domain (outside the CDR3, taken from reference TRBV7-2 and TRBJ1-1): GAGVSQSPSNKVTEKGKDVELRCDPISGHTALYWYRQSLGQGLEFLIYFQGNSAPDKSGLPSDRFSAERTGGSVSTLTIQRTQQEDSAVYLCASSLDGIEAFFGQGTRLTVV.

The genes are TRBV5-1 and TRBJ2-3, with D perhaps TRBD1 (5 bases). The CDR3 contains 16 residues. V was pared by 3 bases and J by 4 bases, with 18 bases between. Per the germline V gene, CDR1 is SGHRS and CDR2 is YFSETQ. The CDR3 protein is CASSSSRRKQADTQYF. CDR3 DNA sequence: TGCGCCAGCAGCTCGAGCAGGCGAAAACAGGCAGATACGCAGTATTTT.

V gene TRBV7-9 combines with J gene TRBJ2-1; a possible D gene is TRBD2 (5 bases). The length of the CDR3 is 14 residues. Looked up from germline, CDR1 is SEHNR and CDR2 is FQNEAQ (reference sequence). V shed 5 bases and J shed 10 bases, with 18 bases lying between them. The CDR3 DNA sequence: TGTGCCAGCAGCCCCGGCCCAATGGGCGGGGAGCAGTTCTTC. It translates to CASSPGPMGGEQFF.

The chain combines TRBV18 with TRBJ1-6; D is possibly TRBD1 (6 bases). Per the germline V gene, CDR1 is KGHSH and CDR2 is LQKENI. Trimming took off 8 bases at V and 13 bases at J, with 15 bases between the two ends. The CDR3 consists of 12 residues. The CDR3 DNA reads TGTGCCAGCCAACAGGGAAGCGACCCCCTCCACTTT. Its translation is CASQQGSDPLHF.

The chain is built from TRBV7-2 and TRBJ2-5, with 8 nucleotides matching TRBD2. In germline, CDR1 is SGHTA, CDR2 FQGNSA. The junction had 10 bases not matched to a gene; V was cut back by 3 bases and J by 4 bases. This CDR3 contains 16 residues. CDR3 sequence (DNA): TGTGCCAGCAGCTTTGACTCTAGCGGGTCGGGAGAGACCCAGTACTTC. As protein: CASSFDSSGSGETQYF.

The CDR3 DNA sequence: TGTGCCAGCTCACAGGACGGGCCGGGATCTGAAGCTTTCTTT. It encodes CASSQDGPGSEAFF. The chain links TRBV18 to TRBJ1-1; D gene ambiguous. Germline V gives CDR1 KGHSH, CDR2 LQKENI. This CDR3 is 14 amino acids long. V shed 4 bases and J shed 6 bases, with 15 bases lying between them.

The DNA for the CDR3 is TGTGCCATCAGTGCGTGGACTGCCTCTGGGGCCAACGTCCTGACTTTC. Translation: CAISAWTASGANVLTF. The chain carries TRBV10-3 and TRBJ2-6, with D possibly TRBD2 on 5 matching bases. CDR1 and CDR2 (germline): ENHRY, SYGVKD. Trimming left V 4 bases short and J 0 bases short, with 10 bases between. This CDR3 spans 16 amino acids.

This rearrangement joins TRBV18 to TRBJ2-2, with 8 bases aligning to TRBD1. V lost 3 bases, J lost 6 bases, and 3 bases stayed unmatched. The CDR3 covers 14 residues. Germline V gives CDR1 KGHSH, CDR2 LQKENI. The CDR3 sequence is CASSPDRVAGELFF. The CDR3 DNA is TGTGCCAGCTCACCGGACAGGGTGGCCGGGGAGCTGTTTTTT.

The chain uses TRBV7-6 and TRBJ2-1; 9 nucleotides match TRBD2. V trimming: 6 bases; J trimming: 4 bases; junction bases outside the gene matches: 7. Germline assignment: CDR1 SGHVS and CDR2 FNYEAQ. The CDR3 covers 15 residues. The CDR3 region has the DNA TGTGCCAGCAGTTTGACTAGCGGATATTACAATGAGCAGTTCTTC. Translated: CASSLTSGYYNEQFF.

The rearrangement links TRBV7-3 to TRBJ2-2; 7 bases are shared with TRBD1. Germline values: CDR1 SGHTA, CDR2 FQGTGA. The junction had 13 bases not matched to a gene; V was cut back by 5 bases and J by 1 base. The CDR3 consists of 18 residues. The CDR3 region is CASSLTPGQRENTGELFF. As DNA, the CDR3 is TGTGCCAGCAGCCTTACCCCGGGACAGAGAGAGAACACCGGGGAGCTGTTTTTT.

CDR3 nucleotide sequence: TGCAGTGCTAGTCGAGGACTAGCGTTAGACGAGCAGTACTTC. Its protein product is CSASRGLALDEQYF. This chain links TRBV20-1 with TRBJ2-7; TRBD2 agrees at 9 bases. V trimming: 3 bases; J trimming: 5 bases; junction bases outside the gene matches: 8. This CDR3 spans 14 amino acids. Germline CDR1 and CDR2: DFQATT and SNEGSKA (reference sequence).

The CDR3 reads CASSFQGLSYNEQFF. The CDR3 DNA sequence: TGCGCCAGCAGCTTCCAGGGCCTTTCCTACAATGAGCAGTTCTTC. This chain links TRBV5-1 with TRBJ2-1; D might be TRBD1 (5 bases). This CDR3 is built from 15 residues. Germline V gene data show CDR1 as SGHRS and CDR2 as YFSETQ. The V and J ends lost 2 bases and 1 base respectively, with 10 bases between them. The variable domain in full, completed from reference TRBV5-1 and TRBJ2-1, reads KAGVTQTPRYLIKTRGQQVTLSCSPISGHRSVSWYQQTPGQGLQFLFEYFSETQRNKGNFPGRFSGRQFSNSRSEMNVSTLELGDSALYLCASSFQGLSYNEQFFGPGTRLTVL.

The chain uses TRBV24-1 and TRBJ2-7; TRBD2 might be the D (6 bases). This CDR3 region has 13 residues. CDR1 and CDR2 from the germline V gene are KGHDR and SFDVKD. V gave up 7 bases and J gave up 5 bases, with 14 bases separating them. The CDR3 reads CATSGGGSDEQYF. The DNA of the CDR3 is TGTGCCACCAGCGGTGGGGGGTCCGACGAGCAGTACTTC.

The chain is built from TRBV27 and TRBJ2-7, with D perhaps matching TRBD1 (5 bases). In germline, CDR1 is MNHEY, CDR2 SMNVEV (reference sequence). Trimming removed 6 bases at V and 3 bases at J, with 12 bases between. The CDR3 has 13 amino acids. The DNA of the CDR3 is TGTGCCAGCAGCTACAGGTCAGGCTACGAGCAGTACTTC. This sequence encodes CASSYRSGYEQYF.

The chain is built from TRBV29-1 and TRBJ1-2, with 7 bases aligning to TRBD1. The CDR3 totals 13 residues. CDR1 SQVTM and CDR2 ANQGSEA come from the germline V gene. V lost 6 bases and J lost 4; bases outside the gene matches: 8. The CDR3: CSVLDRVVYGYTF. CDR3 DNA sequence: TGCAGCGTCCTAGACAGGGTAGTCTATGGCTACACCTTC.

The genes are TRBV29-1 and TRBJ2-1; TRBD2 might be the D (6 bases). The CDR3 spans 16 residues. The V end lost 4 bases, the J end lost 5 bases, and 21 bases lay between the germline ends. Looked up from germline, CDR1 is SQVTM and CDR2 is ANQGSEA. CDR3 region: CSVGAAGRRRDNEQFF. CDR3 sequence (DNA): TGCAGCGTTGGGGCGGCCGGGAGAAGGAGGGACAATGAGCAGTTCTTC.

This chain joins TRBV7-2 and TRBJ2-2; 9 nucleotides match TRBD2. J lost 6 bases, V lost 2 bases, and 7 bases had no gene match. The CDR3 consists of 16 residues. Germline-derived CDR1 and CDR2 are SGHTA and FQGNSA. CDR3 DNA sequence: TGTGCCAGCAGCTTACAGGGACTAGCTAACGCCGGGGAGCTGTTTTTT. It encodes CASSLQGLANAGELFF.

V is TRBV10-3 and J is TRBJ1-2; 8 nucleotides agree with TRBD1. Trimming cost V 6 bases and J 3 bases; bases outside gene matches: 3. The CDR3 loop spans 13 amino acids. Germline values: CDR1 ENHRY, CDR2 SYGVKD. CDR3 nucleotides: TGTGCCATCAGCGACAGGGGTTACTATGGCTACACCTTC. Translated, it gives CAISDRGYYGYTF.

V gene TRBV9 combines with J gene TRBJ2-7; 12 nucleotides match TRBD2. Trimming took 2 bases from V and 5 from J; bases not matched to a gene: 5. There are 15 residues in the CDR3. CDR1 and CDR2 from the germline V gene are SGDLS and YYNGEE. The CDR3 here is CASSVRLAGVNEQYF. In nucleotides, the CDR3 is TGTGCCAGCAGCGTGAGACTAGCGGGAGTAAACGAGCAGTACTTC.

In its sample, this clone was seen once. The chain is built from TRBV30 and TRBJ2-3; a possible D gene is TRBD2 (5 bases). The CDR3 runs to 22 residues. V was shortened by 1 base and J by 5 bases, with 37 bases between the two germline ends. Germline CDR1 reads GTSNPN; CDR2 reads SVGIG (reference sequence). In DNA, the CDR3 is TGTGCCTGGAGTGCATCTAGCTCCGGACCGAGGTCCCAGAGCTCGTCAAAAGATACGCAGTATTTT. Translated: CAWSASSSGPRSQSSSKDTQYF. Complete variable domain (other parts from reference TRBV30 and TRBJ2-3): SQTIHQWPATLVQPVGSPLSLECTVEGTSNPNLYWYRQAAGRGLQLLFYSVGIGQISSEVPQNLSASRPQDRQFILSSKKLLLSDSGFYLCAWSASSSGPRSQSSSKDTQYFGPGTRLTVL.

The genes are TRBV19 and TRBJ1-5; D is undetermined. Germline V gene data show CDR1 as LNHDA and CDR2 as SQIVND (reference sequence). Trimming took off 1 base at V and 1 base at J, with 5 bases between the two ends. The CDR3 loop spans 14 amino acids. The CDR3 region is CASSIAYSNQPQHF. In DNA, the CDR3 is TGTGCCAGTAGTATAGCCTACAGCAATCAGCCCCAGCATTTT.

V usage is TRBV6-2 or TRBV6-3 and J usage is TRBJ2-1; D not certain. This CDR3 contains 13 residues. Germline values: CDR1 MNHEY, CDR2 SVGEGT. The V end was cut by 5 bases, the J end by 8 bases, with 13 bases between. The CDR3 is CASSQQSGDEQFF. The CDR3 region has the DNA TGTGCCAGCAGTCAACAATCAGGCGATGAGCAGTTCTTC.